Listed here is a single TCR beta chain. The antigen remains unidentified. 60 Vbeta and 13 Jbeta primers were used in PCR. The protocol was immunoSEQ multiplex PCR, while the TCRdb copy is restricted to in-frame clones and leaves out a portion. The sample contains about 140,000 clones, around two thirds of which appear only once. The sample is drawn from a study of cytomegalovirus exposure and HLA in healthy donors. Study at large: Findings of an earlier analysis included 90 million to 120 million unique TCR beta sequences from some 180 million T cells. Study-level findings and limits: As a later analysis revealed, most CMV-associated TCR beta chains appeared HLA-restricted.

Sequencing used PBMCs. This TCR was sampled from a man aged 30-40 years in good health and CMV-seropositive.

For the CDR3, the DNA is TGTGCCAGCAGCGCCGTCAGGGAACGACCTGAAGCTTTCTTT. Translation gives CASSAVRERPEAFF. V gene TRBV9 combines with J gene TRBJ1-1, with D tentatively TRBD1 (5 bases). V lost 3 bases to trimming and J lost 6 bases, with 15 bases between them. The germline V gene encodes CDR1 SGDLS and CDR2 YYNGEE. The CDR3 sequence is 14 residues long.